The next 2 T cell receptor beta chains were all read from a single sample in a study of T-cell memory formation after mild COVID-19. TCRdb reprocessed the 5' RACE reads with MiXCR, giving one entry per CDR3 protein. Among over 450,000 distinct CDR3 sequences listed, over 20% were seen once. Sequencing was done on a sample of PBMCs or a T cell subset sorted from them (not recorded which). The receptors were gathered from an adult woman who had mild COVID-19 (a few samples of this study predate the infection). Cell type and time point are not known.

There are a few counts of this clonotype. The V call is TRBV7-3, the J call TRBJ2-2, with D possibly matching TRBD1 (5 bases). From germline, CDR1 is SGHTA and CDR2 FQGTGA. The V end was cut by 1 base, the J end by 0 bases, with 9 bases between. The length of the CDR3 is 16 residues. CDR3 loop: CASSLIGATNTGELFF. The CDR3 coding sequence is TGTGCCAGCAGCTTAATAGGGGCAACGAACACCGGGGAGCTGTTTTTT.

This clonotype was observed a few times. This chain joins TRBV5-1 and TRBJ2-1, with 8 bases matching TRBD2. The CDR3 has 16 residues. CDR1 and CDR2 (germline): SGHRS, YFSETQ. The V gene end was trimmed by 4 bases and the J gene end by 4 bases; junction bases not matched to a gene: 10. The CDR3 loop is CASSTELAASYNEQFF. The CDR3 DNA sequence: TGCGCCAGCAGCACGGAACTAGCGGCCTCTTACAATGAGCAGTTCTTC. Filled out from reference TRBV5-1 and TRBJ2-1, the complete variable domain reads KAGVTQTPRYLIKTRGQQVTLSCSPISGHRSVSWYQQTPGQGLQFLFEYFSETQRNKGNFPGRFSGRQFSNSRSEMNVSTLELGDSALYLCASSTELAASYNEQFFGPGTRLTVL.